This T cell receptor (beta chain) was recovered during a study of molecular identifiers for immune sequencing clone quantification. V lost 5 bases, J lost 3 bases, and 13 bases lay in between. The germline V gene encodes CDR1 MNHEY and CDR2 SMNVEV (reference sequence). This CDR3 comprises 14 residues. TCRdb reprocessed the PCR reads with MiXCR, giving one entry per CDR3 protein. The repertoire consists of about 500,000 distinct CDR3 sequences, with 20% to 25% occurring once and the leading ten covering under 0.85%. The chain joins TRBV27 to TRBJ1-1; the D is unclear. Material: naive CD8+ T cells from blood, with Jurkat cell RNA spiked in. The subset is: FACS-sorted CD8+CD4-CCR7+CD45RA+ naive T cells. This TCR was sampled from a human donor in good health. Some libraries in this study had Jurkat cell RNA spiked in. In DNA, the CDR3 is TGTGCCAGCAGTCCCTACAAAGACTACACTGAAGCTTTCTTT. Protein product: CASSPYKDYTEAFF.